These 2 T cell receptor beta chains were all obtained from the same sample, sequenced in a study of T-cell memory formation after mild COVID-19 (TCRdb year 2021). Receptor libraries were prepared by 5' RACE. TCRdb lists the instrument as Illumina NovaSeq 6000. TCRdb's own reprocessing of the public reads used fastp at Q25 and MiXCR and kept productive beta chains. Records with the same CDR3 protein are collapsed into one entry carrying the most frequent genes and DNA. Counted in this sample were 470,000 or so distinct CDR3 sequences; roughly 18% of them appeared once. Together, the top ten hold roughly an eighth of the sample. Sequencing was performed on PBMCs or a T cell subset sorted from them (not recorded which). These receptors were obtained from an adult woman who had mild COVID-19 (a few samples of this study predate the infection). The sample titles of this study are shuffled in the database, so cell type and time point are left out; the donor was told from shared clones.

The J gene is TRBJ1-1, the V gene TRBV2; TRBD1 matches 8 bases. Germline V lookup: CDR1 SNHLY, CDR2 FYNNEI. The CDR3 consists of 17 residues. The ends lost 6 bases at V and 5 bases at J; junction bases unmatched: 17. This CDR3 is CASRAGQGARRGTEAFF. In DNA form, the CDR3 reads TGTGCCAGCAGAGCCGGACAGGGCGCCCGAAGAGGGACTGAAGCTTTCTTT.

There are a few counts of this clonotype. The V gene is TRBV5-1, the J gene TRBJ1-2, with 10 nucleotides matching TRBD1. Trimming took 0 bases from V and 5 from J; bases not matched to a gene: 10. Germline CDR1 is SGHRS and CDR2 is YFSETQ. CDR3 size: 17 residues. The CDR3 reads CASSLDPRTGGEYGYTF. Written as DNA, the CDR3 is TGCGCCAGCAGCTTGGATCCCCGGACAGGGGGAGAATATGGCTACACCTTC.